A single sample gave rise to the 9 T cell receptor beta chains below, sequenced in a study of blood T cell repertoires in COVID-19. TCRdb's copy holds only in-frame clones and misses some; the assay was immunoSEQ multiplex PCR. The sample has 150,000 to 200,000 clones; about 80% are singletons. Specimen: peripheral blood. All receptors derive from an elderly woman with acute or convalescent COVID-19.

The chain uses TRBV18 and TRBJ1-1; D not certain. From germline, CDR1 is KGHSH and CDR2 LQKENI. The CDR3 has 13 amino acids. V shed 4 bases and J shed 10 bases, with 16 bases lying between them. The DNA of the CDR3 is TGTGCCAGCTCACGACAACCGCAGGACTCAGCTTTCTTT. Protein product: CASSRQPQDSAFF.

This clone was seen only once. CDR3 sequence (DNA): TGTGCCAGTAGTATGATCGAGCGGGGGGCCTACAATGAGCAGTTCTTC. This encodes CASSMIERGAYNEQFF. This chain joins TRBV19 and TRBJ2-1, with 9 bases identical to TRBD2. From germline, CDR1 is LNHDA and CDR2 SQIVND (reference sequence). CDR3 length: 16 residues. Germline trimming cut 3 bases from V and 2 bases from J; bases unmatched to any gene: 5.

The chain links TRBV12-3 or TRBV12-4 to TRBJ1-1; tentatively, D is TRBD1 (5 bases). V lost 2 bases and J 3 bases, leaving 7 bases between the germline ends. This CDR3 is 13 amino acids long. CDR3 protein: CASSLWGDTEAFF. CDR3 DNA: TGTGCCAGCAGTTTATGGGGGGACACTGAAGCTTTCTTT.

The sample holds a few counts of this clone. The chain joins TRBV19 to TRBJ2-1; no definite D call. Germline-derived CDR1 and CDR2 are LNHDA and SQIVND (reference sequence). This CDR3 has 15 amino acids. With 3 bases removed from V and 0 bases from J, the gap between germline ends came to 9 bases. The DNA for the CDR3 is TGTGCCAGTAGTATTGCGGAAAGCTCCTACAATGAGCAGTTCTTC. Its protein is CASSIAESSYNEQFF.

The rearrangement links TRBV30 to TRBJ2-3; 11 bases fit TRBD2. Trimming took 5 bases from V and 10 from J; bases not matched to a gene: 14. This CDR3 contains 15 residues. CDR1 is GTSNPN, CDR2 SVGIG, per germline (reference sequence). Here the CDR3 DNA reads TGTGCCTGGGGAGACGGGACTAGCGGCCTGGAGGCGCAGTATTTT. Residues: CAWGDGTSGLEAQYF.

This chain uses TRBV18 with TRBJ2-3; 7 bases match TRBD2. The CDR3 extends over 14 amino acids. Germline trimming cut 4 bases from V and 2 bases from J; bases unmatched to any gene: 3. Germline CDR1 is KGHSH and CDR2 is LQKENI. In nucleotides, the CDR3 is TGTGCCAGCTCACTCAGCGGGGCCACAGATACGCAGTATTTT. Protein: CASSLSGATDTQYF.

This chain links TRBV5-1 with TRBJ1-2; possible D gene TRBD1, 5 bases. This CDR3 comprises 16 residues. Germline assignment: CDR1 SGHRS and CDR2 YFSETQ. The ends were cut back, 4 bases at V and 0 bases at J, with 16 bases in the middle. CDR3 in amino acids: CASSPASGAANYGYTF. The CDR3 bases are TGCGCCAGCAGCCCGGCGAGCGGGGCCGCTAACTATGGCTACACCTTC.

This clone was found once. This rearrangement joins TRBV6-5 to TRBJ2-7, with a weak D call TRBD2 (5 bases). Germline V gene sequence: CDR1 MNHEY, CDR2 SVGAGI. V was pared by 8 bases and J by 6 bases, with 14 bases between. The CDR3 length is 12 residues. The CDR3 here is CASSSASSEQYF. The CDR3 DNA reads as TGTGCCAGCTCGTCGGCTAGCTCCGAGCAGTACTTC.

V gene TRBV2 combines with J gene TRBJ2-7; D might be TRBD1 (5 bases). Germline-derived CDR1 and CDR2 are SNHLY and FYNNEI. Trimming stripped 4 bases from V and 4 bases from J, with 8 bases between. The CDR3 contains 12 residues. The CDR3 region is CASSVRQYEQYF. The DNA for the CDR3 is TGTGCCAGCAGTGTCCGACAGTACGAGCAGTACTTC.